This TCR beta chain derives from a study of T cells in Graves' hyperthyroidism and ophthalmopathy. Study-level results: From stable hyperthyroidism, ophthalmopathy was set apart by a 13 V-J model. Peripheral blood also featured most of the thyroid clonotypes expanded above 0.001.

Amplified regions were TCR beta CDR3 sequences from RNA transcripts. HTBI primers drove first-round RT-PCR of the TCR CDR3. Using its own MiXCR run on the multiplex PCR reads, TCRdb lists one record per CDR3 protein. In the table there are around 700,000 distinct CDR3 sequences, 15% to 20% of which are singletons. V gave up 2 bases and J gave up 2 bases; unmatched junction bases: 8. Looked up from germline, CDR1 is LGHDT and CDR2 is YNNKEL (reference sequence). The CDR3 totals 17 residues. Uncontrolled infection, other autoimmune disease, pregnancy or lactation led to exclusion. This clonotype was seen ten or more times. What it binds is not known.

The sample taken for sequencing was blood. This sequence joins TRBV3-1 and TRBJ1-2; 10 bases are a match to TRBD1. This sequence originates from a woman between 45 and 65 years old with Graves' hyperthyroidism that later progressed to Graves' ophthalmopathy. As DNA, the CDR3 is TGTGCCAGCAGCCAAATCCCCCCGGGACAGGGGAACTATGGCTACACCTTC. This encodes CASSQIPPGQGNYGYTF.